The 12 T cell receptor beta chains below were found in one sample sequenced in a study of beta chain features in type 1 diabetes. The whole isolated RNA underwent reverse transcription, so sequencing captured expressed TCRB transcripts. The data were produced by immunoSEQ multiplex PCR, yet TCRdb's version contains in-frame clones alone and is incomplete. The table has under 300,000 clones, 20% seen once; the top ten hold roughly 0.028%. Their antigens remain unidentified. Study-level findings and limits: Shorter TCRB CDR3s, moderately but significantly so, were found in Type 1 diabetes patients in all four CD4+ subsets.

The sequencing input was naive CD4+ T cells from blood. These TCRs come from a woman aged 40 to 50 with type 1 diabetes.

The rearrangement joins TRBV11-2 to TRBJ2-5, with 12 bases fitting TRBD2. Germline V CDR1 and CDR2: SGHAT, FQNNGV. The ends lost 4 bases at V and 4 bases at J; junction bases unmatched: 1. CDR3 size: 14 residues. CDR3: CASSWTSGVETQYF. The CDR3 DNA reads TGTGCCAGCAGCTGGACTAGCGGGGTAGAGACCCAGTACTTC.

This clone has a handful of counts. The chain employs TRBV15 and TRBJ1-1, with unresolved D. V shed 3 bases and J shed 10 bases, with 12 bases lying between them. The CDR3 is 12 residues long. The germline CDR1 and CDR2 sequences are LNHNV and YYDKDF (reference sequence). CDR3 DNA: TGTGCCACCAGCAGCATGGAGCAGTTAGCTTTCTTT. Protein: CATSSMEQLAFF.

This clone turned up a few times. This chain links TRBV18 with TRBJ1-2, with TRBD1 matching over 10 bases. CDR1 and CDR2 (germline): KGHSH, LQKENI. This CDR3 comprises 15 residues. Trimming cost V 8 bases and J 0 bases; bases outside gene matches: 6. The CDR3 is CASTGQGVTNYGYTF. DNA for the CDR3: TGTGCCAGCACCGGACAGGGGGTAACTAACTATGGCTACACCTTC.

This clone was seen a few times. This chain links TRBV2 with TRBJ2-4, with D tentatively TRBD2 (6 bases). From germline, CDR1 is SNHLY and CDR2 FYNNEI. Deletions cut 6 bases from V and 1 base from J, with 13 bases between. The CDR3 sequence is 15 residues long. CDR3 region: CASRGSGVAKNIQYF. CDR3 nucleotide sequence: TGTGCCAGCAGAGGCTCGGGGGTGGCCAAAAACATTCAGTACTTC.

This rearrangement joins TRBV7-9 to TRBJ2-4, with D maybe TRBD2 (6 bases). Per germline, CDR1 SEHNR and CDR2 FQNEAQ (reference sequence). The CDR3 is 13 residues long. Trimming pared 8 bases from V and 0 bases from J, leaving 8 bases between. CDR3 DNA sequence: TGTGCCAGCGAGGGACTAGCCAAAAACATTCAGTACTTC. Protein sequence: CASEGLAKNIQYF.

The chain joins TRBV7-2 to TRBJ1-5; 9 nucleotides align to TRBD1. The CDR3 length is 14 residues. Germline-derived CDR1 and CDR2 are SGHTA and FQGNSA. Losses at the gene ends were 5 bases for V and 6 bases for J; bases not matched to a gene: 5. For the CDR3, the DNA is TGTGCCAGCAGCACTACAGGGGGCGGTCAGCCCCAGCATTTT. It translates to CASSTTGGGQPQHF.

The chain links TRBV6-6 to TRBJ2-1, with 10 bases identical to TRBD2. Trimming cost V 2 bases and J 7 bases; bases outside gene matches: 5. The CDR3 sequence is 15 residues long. Germline V lookup: CDR1 MNHNY, CDR2 SVGAGI (reference sequence). The CDR3 is CASSYPPSGRNEQFF. The CDR3 coding sequence is TGTGCCAGCAGTTACCCGCCTAGCGGGAGAAATGAGCAGTTCTTC.

J is TRBJ2-5 and V is TRBV19; no reliable D call. CDR3 length equals 14 residues. The V end was cut by 5 bases, the J end by 2 bases, with 12 bases between. The germline V gene encodes CDR1 LNHDA and CDR2 SQIVND (reference sequence). CDR3 loop: CASSLASWQETQYF. The CDR3 DNA sequence: TGTGCCAGTAGTTTGGCTAGTTGGCAAGAGACCCAGTACTTC.

The V gene is TRBV7-9, the J gene TRBJ2-3; perhaps TRBD2 as D (6 bases). CDR1 is SEHNR, CDR2 FQNEAQ, per germline (reference sequence). This CDR3 has 15 residues. Deletions cut 1 base from V and 1 base from J, with 9 bases between. CDR3 in DNA: TGTGCCAGCAGCTTAGAACTAGCCGGCACAGATACGCAGTATTTT. Translating gives CASSLELAGTDTQYF.

The chain is built from TRBV27 and TRBJ2-7; 7 bases align to TRBD1. CDR1 is MNHEY and CDR2 is SMNVEV in the germline V gene (reference sequence). This CDR3 contains 14 residues. V shed 6 bases, J shed 3 bases, and the junction held 8 bases outside the gene matches. CDR3 amino acids: CASSPKDRNYEQYF. The DNA of the CDR3 is TGTGCCAGCAGCCCGAAGGACAGGAACTACGAGCAGTACTTC.

The chain combines TRBV25-1 with TRBJ2-2, with a possible D match to TRBD2 (6 bases). Germline V gives CDR1 MGHDK, CDR2 SYGVNS. This CDR3 is 16 amino acids long. The V end lost 4 bases, the J end lost 9 bases, and 21 bases lay between the germline ends. CDR3 region: CASSGWGRQGVRELFF. The CDR3, as DNA: TGTGCCAGCAGTGGTTGGGGGAGGCAAGGAGTTAGGGAGCTGTTTTTT.

This chain uses TRBV30 with TRBJ1-5; 8 bases map to TRBD1. V lost 3 bases and J lost 2; bases outside the gene matches: 9. CDR3 size: 16 residues. Germline V gene lookup returns CDR1 GTSNPN and CDR2 SVGIG (reference sequence). The CDR3 DNA reads TGTGCCTGGAGGCTTTCCGGGACAGGAGGCAATCAGCCCCAGCATTTT. Protein: CAWRLSGTGGNQPQHF.